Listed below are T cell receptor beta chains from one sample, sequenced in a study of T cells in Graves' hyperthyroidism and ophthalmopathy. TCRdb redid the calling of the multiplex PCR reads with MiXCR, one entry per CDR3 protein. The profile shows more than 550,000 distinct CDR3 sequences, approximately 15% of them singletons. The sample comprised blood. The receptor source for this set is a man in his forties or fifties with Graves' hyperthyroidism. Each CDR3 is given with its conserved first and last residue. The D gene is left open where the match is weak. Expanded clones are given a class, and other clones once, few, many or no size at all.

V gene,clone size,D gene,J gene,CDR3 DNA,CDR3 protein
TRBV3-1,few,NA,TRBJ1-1,TGTGCCAGCATGAGATTGGAGAGAGGGCTGTACACTGAAGCTTTCTTT,CASMRLERGLYTEAFF
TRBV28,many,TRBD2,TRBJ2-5,TGTGCCAGCAGTTTCACGGGACTAGCCGATCAAGAGACCCAGTACTTC,CASSFTGLADQETQYF
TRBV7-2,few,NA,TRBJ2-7,TGTGCCAGCAGCCATCTCGGGGGCGCAGAATCCTACGAGCAGTACTTC,CASSHLGGAESYEQYF
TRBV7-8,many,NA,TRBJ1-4,TGTGCCAGCAGCTTAGAGAGCGCGGCTAATGAAAAACTGTTTTTT,CASSLESAANEKLFF
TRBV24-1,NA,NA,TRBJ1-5,TGTGCCACCAAGGGGCAGGGCAATCAGCCCCAGCATTTT,CATKGQGNQPQHF
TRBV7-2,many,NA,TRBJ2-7,TGTGCCAGCAGCGGGAGTTTCTGGGACGAGCAGTACTTC,CASSGSFWDEQYF
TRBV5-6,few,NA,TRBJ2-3,TGTGCCAGCAGCTTGGTACCAGGAACTAGCCGGACGCAGTATTTT,CASSLVPGTSRTQYF
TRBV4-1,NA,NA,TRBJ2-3,TGCGCCAGCAGCCAACCTAACAGGGAACTGACAGATACGCAGTATTTT,CASSQPNRELTDTQYF
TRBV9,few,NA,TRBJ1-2,TGTGCCAGCAGCCCCCGGGGCAGGGAGAGCTATGGCTACACCTTC,CASSPRGRESYGYTF
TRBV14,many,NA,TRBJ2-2,TGTGCCAGCAGCTGGAGAGCCGGGACAACTGCCGGGGAGCTGTTTTTT,CASSWRAGTTAGELFF
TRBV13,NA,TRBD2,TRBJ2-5,TGTGCCAGCAGCTGGGGACTAGCGGCAAATCAAGAGACCCAGTACTTC,CASSWGLAANQETQYF
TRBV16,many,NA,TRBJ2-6,TGTGCCAGCAGCCAATCAGTCAGGGTAACTGGGGCCAACGTCCTGACTTTC,CASSQSVRVTGANVLTF
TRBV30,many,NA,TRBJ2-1,TGTGCCTGGAGGGACGACAGAAAAGAGCAGTTCTTC,CAWRDDRKEQFF
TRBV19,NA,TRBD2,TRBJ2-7,TGTGCCAGTACGGAGCGGGAGGGTTACGAGCAGTACTTC,CASTEREGYEQYF
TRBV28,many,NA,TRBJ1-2,TGTGCCAGCAGTTTACAACCGGGACATCTCTATGGCTACACCTTC,CASSLQPGHLYGYTF
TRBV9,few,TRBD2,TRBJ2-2,TGTGCCAGCAGCGTATTGTCTAGCGGGGGCGGGGAGCTGTTTTTT,CASSVLSSGGGELFF
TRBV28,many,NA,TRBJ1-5,TGTGCCAGCAGAACCGAGATAGACAGCATCTCGGGGTCTCAGCATTTT,CASRTEIDSISGSQHF
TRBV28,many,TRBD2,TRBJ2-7,TGTGCCAGCGGAGAGCGGGGACTAGCTTACTACTACGAGCAGTACTTC,CASGERGLAYYYEQYF
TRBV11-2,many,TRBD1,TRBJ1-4,TGTGCCAGCAGCACCTGGACAGGGGCTAATGAAAAACTGTTTTTT,CASSTWTGANEKLFF
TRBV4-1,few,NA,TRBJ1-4,TGCGCCAGCAGCCAATACATAACAACTAATGAAAAACTGTTTTTT,CASSQYITTNEKLFF
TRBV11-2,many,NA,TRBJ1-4,TGTGCCAGCAGCGCTCAGCAGGTCGAAAAACTGTTTTTT,CASSAQQVEKLFF
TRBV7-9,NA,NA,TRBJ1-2,TGTGCCAGCAGCTTTATCATTCGGGGACACCAAGATGGCTACACCTTC,CASSFIIRGHQDGYTF
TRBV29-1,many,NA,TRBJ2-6,TGCAGCGCTCTAGATACAGGGTTCGGGGCCAACGTCCTGACTTTC,CSALDTGFGANVLTF
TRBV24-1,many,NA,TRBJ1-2,TGTGCCACCAGTGACGCCAGGGTGAATGGCTACACCTTC,CATSDARVNGYTF
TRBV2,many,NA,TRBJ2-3,TGTGCCAGCGCGGCCAGGACCACAGATACGCAGTATTTT,CASAARTTDTQYF
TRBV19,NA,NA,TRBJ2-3,TGTGCCAGTAGTACCGCTAGCGTCACAGATACGCAGTATTTT,CASSTASVTDTQYF
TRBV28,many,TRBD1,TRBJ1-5,TGTGCCAGCAGTTCGGGACAGCAGCCCCAGCATTTT,CASSSGQQPQHF
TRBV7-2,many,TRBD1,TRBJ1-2,TGTGCCAGCAGCTTAGGCAGGGACAGAAGTGGCTACACCTTC,CASSLGRDRSGYTF
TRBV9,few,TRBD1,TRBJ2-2,TGTGCCAGCAGCTTGGGACAGGGAACTAACACCGGGGAGCTGTTTTTT,CASSLGQGTNTGELFF
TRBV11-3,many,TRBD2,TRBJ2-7,TGTGCCAGCACTAGCGGGAGACCCGAGCAGTACTTC,CASTSGRPEQYF
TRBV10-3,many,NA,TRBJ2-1,TGTGCCATCAGTCCGGGAACGTCCTACAATGAGCAGTTCTTC,CAISPGTSYNEQFF
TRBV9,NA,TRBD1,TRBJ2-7,TGTGCCAGCACAAGAGGGGGCGGCGTAGCAAACGAGCAGTACTTC,CASTRGGGVANEQYF
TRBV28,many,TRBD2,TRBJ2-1,TGTGCCAGCAGCTCTCAAGCGGGAGGCTACTACAATGAGCAGTTCTTC,CASSSQAGGYYNEQFF
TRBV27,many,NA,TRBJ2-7,TGTGCCAGCAGTCCCGCTCCGACGGTAAGCTCCTACGAGCAGTACTTC,CASSPAPTVSSYEQYF
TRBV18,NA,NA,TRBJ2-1,TGTGCCAGCTCACTACAGGGAATTCCCTACAATGAGCAGTTCTTC,CASSLQGIPYNEQFF
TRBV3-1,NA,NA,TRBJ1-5,TGTGCCAGCGGCCAAGAAATACGTCAGCCCCAGCATTTT,CASGQEIRQPQHF
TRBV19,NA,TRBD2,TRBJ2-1,TGTGCCAGTAGTAAGGGACTAGGGAATGAGCAGTTCTTC,CASSKGLGNEQFF
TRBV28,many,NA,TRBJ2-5,TGTGCCAGCAGTCTTAGCATTGGGGAGACCCAGTACTTC,CASSLSIGETQYF
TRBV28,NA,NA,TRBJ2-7,TGTGCCAGCAGTTCCCCACAAACCTCTAGAGGCGAGCAGTACTTC,CASSSPQTSRGEQYF
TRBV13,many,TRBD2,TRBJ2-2,TGTGCCAGCAGCACACCGACTAGCGGGAGGGCCGCCGGGGAGCTGTTTTTT,CASSTPTSGRAAGELFF
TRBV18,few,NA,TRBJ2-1,TGTGCCAGCTCCCTTACCCTGGACAGCTCCTACAATGAGCAGTTCTTC,CASSLTLDSSYNEQFF
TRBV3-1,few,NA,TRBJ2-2,TGTGCCAGCAGCCAGGTAGGGGAGAGCATAGGGACCGGGGAGCTGTTTTTT,CASSQVGESIGTGELFF
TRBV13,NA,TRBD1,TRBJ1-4,TGTGCCAGCAGCGAGGGACAGGGAAATAATGAAAAACTGTTTTTT,CASSEGQGNNEKLFF